The 22 T cell receptor beta chains below were found in one sample sequenced in a study of T cells after yellow fever vaccination. In TCRdb, the 5' RACE reads were re-called with MiXCR into one record per CDR3 protein. The sample contains more than 80,000 distinct CDR3 sequences, roughly 5.2% of which appear only once. This specimen was CD8+ T cells sorted from PBMCs, taken 10 days after the yellow fever booster vaccination. These receptors were obtained from a man aged 18 to 29 who received the YFV17D yellow fever vaccine.

The chain carries TRBV5-6 and TRBJ2-1, with D perhaps matching TRBD2 (5 bases). V lost 1 base and J lost 2, with 10 bases in between. CDR1 and CDR2 (germline): SGHDT, YYEEEE. There are 15 residues in the CDR3. CDR3: CASSLITEAYNEQFF. The CDR3 DNA reads as TGTGCCAGCAGCTTGATCACGGAGGCCTACAATGAGCAGTTCTTC. Full variable domain (remainder filled in from reference TRBV5-6 and TRBJ2-1): DAGVTQSPTHLIKTRGQQVTLRCSPKSGHDTVSWYQQALGQGPQFIFQYYEEEERQRGNFPDRFSGHQFPNYSSELNVNALLLGDSALYLCASSLITEAYNEQFFGPGTRLTVL.

This clonotype was picked up many times. V gene TRBV7-9 combines with J gene TRBJ2-7, with D perhaps given as TRBD1 or TRBD2 (6 bases each). Trimming shortened V by 0 bases and J by 5 bases, and 8 bases separated the two germline ends. The CDR3 runs to 13 residues. Germline CDR1 is SEHNR and CDR2 is FQNEAQ (reference sequence). CDR3 in DNA: TGTGCCAGCAGCTTAGCGGGGGGCGACGAGCAGTACTTC. Translating it yields CASSLAGGDEQYF.

This clonotype was detected only a few times. The chain uses TRBV4-2 and TRBJ1-1; possible D gene TRBD1, 5 bases. Trimming pared 3 bases from V and 5 bases from J, leaving 16 bases between. CDR1 is LGHNA, CDR2 YNFKEQ, per germline. This CDR3 is built from 15 residues. The CDR3 coding sequence is TGTGCCAGCAGCCAGGACTTTGGGGCGACGACTGAAGCTTTCTTT. It codes for CASSQDFGATTEAFF.

V is TRBV18 and J is TRBJ1-1; possibly TRBD1 for D (6 bases). The ends were cut back, 1 base at V and 3 bases at J, with 21 bases in the middle. The germline V gene encodes CDR1 KGHSH and CDR2 LQKENI. The CDR3 length is 18 residues. CDR3 nucleotides: TGTGCCAGCTCACCACATCTATTGGGGGGCGCCGTGGACACTGAAGCTTTCTTT. As protein: CASSPHLLGGAVDTEAFF.

In its sample, this clonotype was seen a few times. This sequence joins TRBV24-1 and TRBJ1-3, with D hard to call. This CDR3 has 12 amino acids. Trimming left V 5 bases short and J 7 bases short, with 8 bases between. Germline loops: CDR1 KGHDR, CDR2 SFDVKD. This chain's CDR3 is CATSGIENTIYF. The CDR3 DNA reads TGTGCCACCAGTGGGATAGAGAACACCATATATTTT.

The table lists this clonotype with a few counts. The rearrangement uses TRBV5-5 and TRBJ1-5; no reliable D call. The V end was cut by 1 base, the J end by 7 bases, with 18 bases between. This CDR3 has 16 amino acids. The germline V gene encodes CDR1 SGHKS and CDR2 YYEKEE (reference sequence). The CDR3 region is CASSLSFVPGIQPQHF. Written as DNA, the CDR3 is TGTGCCAGCAGCTTGTCTTTCGTCCCGGGCATCCAGCCCCAGCATTTT.

The chain has TRBV11-2 and TRBJ1-5; the D is unclear. This CDR3 comprises 15 residues. Germline lookup yields CDR1 SGHAT and CDR2 FQNNGV. The ends were cut back, 0 bases at V and 4 bases at J, with 10 bases in the middle. Here the CDR3 DNA reads TGTGCCAGCAGCTTAGATTGGCAAATGAATCAGCCCCAGCATTTT. Its translation: CASSLDWQMNQPQHF.

CDR3 sequence: CASSPFTDSSYGYTF. The CDR3 DNA reads as TGTGCCAGCAGCCCATTCACGGACAGTAGCTATGGCTACACCTTC. This rearrangement joins TRBV7-2 to TRBJ1-2, with D possibly TRBD1 on 6 matching bases. Germline values: CDR1 SGHTA, CDR2 FQGNSA. CDR3 length: 15 residues. Trimming removed 5 bases at V and 4 bases at J, with 17 bases between.

This clonotype has a handful of counts. The chain uses TRBV5-1 and TRBJ2-7; 15 bases fit TRBD2. After removal of 3 bases from V and 4 bases from J, the junction contained 2 bases not matched to a gene. Germline V CDR1 and CDR2: SGHRS, YFSETQ. The CDR3 totals 15 residues. Here the CDR3 reads CASSYGTSGGYEQYV. CDR3 nucleotide sequence: TGCGCCAGCAGCTACGGGACTAGCGGGGGGTACGAGCAGTACGTC.

The chain uses TRBV7-9 and TRBJ2-3; D uncertain. This CDR3 comprises 14 residues. Trimming took off 2 bases at V and 2 bases at J, with 8 bases between the two ends. Germline V gene lookup returns CDR1 SEHNR and CDR2 FQNEAQ (reference sequence). Written as DNA, the CDR3 is TGTGCCAGCAGCTTAAGGCAGTCCACAGATACGCAGTATTTT. Encoded protein: CASSLRQSTDTQYF.

This clonotype was seen ten or more times. This chain connects TRBV13 to TRBJ2-6, with a tentative D call TRBD2 (5 bases). With 1 base removed from V and 0 bases from J, the gap between germline ends came to 22 bases. CDR3 size: 21 residues. Per germline, CDR1 PRHDT and CDR2 FYEKMQ (reference sequence). The CDR3 spells CASSLEVEGPPFPSGANVLTF. CDR3 DNA sequence: TGTGCCAGCAGCTTAGAGGTCGAGGGCCCACCCTTCCCCTCTGGGGCCAACGTCCTGACTTTC. Full variable domain (missing parts from reference TRBV13 and TRBJ2-6): AAGVIQSPRHLIKEKRETATLKCYPIPRHDTVYWYQQGPGQDPQFLISFYEKMQSDKGSIPDRFSAQQFSDYHSELNMSSLELGDSALYFCASSLEVEGPPFPSGANVLTFGAGSRLTVL.

The chain links TRBV5-4 to TRBJ1-1; TRBD1 aligns across 8 bases. The CDR3 is made up of 13 amino acids. Trimming removed 4 bases from V and 3 bases from J; junction bases left unmatched: 2. CDR1 and CDR2 (germline): SGHNT, YYREEE (reference sequence). Here the CDR3 reads CASSPQGDTEAFF. The CDR3 region has the DNA TGTGCCAGCAGCCCACAGGGGGACACTGAAGCTTTCTTT.

This clonotype was counted at least ten times. V is TRBV6-5 and J is TRBJ2-3; weak D call: TRBD2 (5 bases). Trimming cost V 5 bases and J 3 bases, with 15 bases left between them. This CDR3 is 15 amino acids long. CDR1 is MNHEY and CDR2 is SVGAGI in the germline V gene. The CDR3 DNA follows: TGTGCCAGCAGTCCCGGGGAGCCGAGAACAGATACGCAGTATTTT. It yields the protein CASSPGEPRTDTQYF.

This clonotype was seen more than once but under ten times. The gene calls are TRBV4-2 and TRBJ2-2; D might be TRBD2 (7 bases). The CDR3 contains 16 residues. Germline CDR1 is LGHNA and CDR2 is YNFKEQ. Trimming removed 0 bases from V and 4 bases from J, with 12 bases in between. This CDR3 reads CASSQERGLITGELFF. The CDR3 region has the DNA TGTGCCAGCAGCCAAGAGCGGGGGCTCATCACCGGGGAGCTGTTTTTT.

This clonotype was counted ten times or more. The rearrangement joins TRBV7-9 to TRBJ2-7, with D maybe TRBD2 (6 bases). Germline V lookup: CDR1 SEHNR, CDR2 FQNEAQ (reference sequence). The ends were cut back, 5 bases at V and 0 bases at J, with 11 bases in the middle. This CDR3 is built from 14 residues. The CDR3 sequence is CASSPRDFSYEQYF. The CDR3 DNA follows: TGTGCCAGCAGCCCGCGGGACTTCTCCTACGAGCAGTACTTC.

The chain joins TRBV5-1 to TRBJ2-2; 8 bases align to TRBD2. Germline lookup yields CDR1 SGHRS and CDR2 YFSETQ. This CDR3 comprises 16 residues. The J segment lost 3 bases and the V segment lost 3 bases, leaving 7 bases of the junction unmatched. CDR3 sequence (DNA): TGCGCCAGCAGCTCCGACCCGGGGGGGCACACCGGGGAGCTGTTTTTT. It yields the protein CASSSDPGGHTGELFF.

This clonotype was seen only a few times. This chain's CDR3 is CASSYRTGEISDEQFF. CDR3 sequence (DNA): TGTGCCAGCAGCTACAGGACAGGGGAGATTTCGGATGAGCAGTTCTTC. The rearrangement uses TRBV7-8 and TRBJ2-1; 9 bases agree with TRBD1. The CDR3 is 16 residues long. Germline lookup yields CDR1 SGHVS and CDR2 FQNEAQ. Germline trimming cut 4 bases from V and 8 bases from J; bases unmatched to any gene: 12.

This clonotype was recorded a few times. In DNA form, the CDR3 reads TGTGCCAGCAGTCATAAAAGCTCCTACGAGCAGTACGTC. This sequence encodes CASSHKSSYEQYV. The genes are TRBV7-9 and TRBJ2-7; no clear D. This CDR3 is built from 13 residues. V was pared by 6 bases and J by 0 bases, with 9 bases between. Germline CDR1 and CDR2: SEHNR and FQNEAQ (reference sequence).

This clonotype appeared a few times. The rearrangement joins TRBV7-9 to TRBJ2-7, with D tentatively TRBD2 (6 bases). V lost 2 bases and J 7 bases, leaving 9 bases between the germline ends. This CDR3 is 12 amino acids long. Germline assignment: CDR1 SEHNR and CDR2 FQNEAQ (reference sequence). In DNA, the CDR3 is TGTGCCAGCAGCTTACGCGCGGGAGAGCAGTACGTC. It codes for CASSLRAGEQYV.

The CDR3 region has the DNA TGTGCCAGCAGTTTGGGTCGTGGACGGGCACTCACAGATACGCAGTATTTT. Translated: CASSLGRGRALTDTQYF. The rearrangement links TRBV28 to TRBJ2-3; D not resolved. This CDR3 is 17 amino acids long. Germline V CDR1 and CDR2: MDHEN, SYDVKM. Between the trimmed V and J ends, which lost 3 bases and 2 bases, there was a span of 18 bases.

The rearrangement uses TRBV3-1 and TRBJ2-7, with D perhaps matching TRBD2 (6 bases). Trimming shortened V by 4 bases and J by 5 bases, and 21 bases separated the two germline ends. This CDR3 is built from 16 residues. The V gene's germline CDR1 is LGHDT and CDR2 YNNKEL (reference sequence). The chain's CDR3 is CASSPIRGNLRDEQYF. The CDR3 bases are TGTGCCAGCAGCCCTATCCGGGGGAACCTTCGGGACGAGCAGTACTTC.

A few counts support this clonotype. The chain is built from TRBV4-1 and TRBJ2-5; no clear D gene. With 0 bases removed from V and 2 bases from J, the gap between germline ends came to 13 bases. The V gene's germline CDR1 is MGHRA and CDR2 YSYEKL. The CDR3 contains 16 residues. The CDR3 region is CASSQESSLRQETQYF. In DNA, the CDR3 is TGCGCCAGCAGCCAAGAATCTTCCCTGAGGCAAGAGACCCAGTACTTC.